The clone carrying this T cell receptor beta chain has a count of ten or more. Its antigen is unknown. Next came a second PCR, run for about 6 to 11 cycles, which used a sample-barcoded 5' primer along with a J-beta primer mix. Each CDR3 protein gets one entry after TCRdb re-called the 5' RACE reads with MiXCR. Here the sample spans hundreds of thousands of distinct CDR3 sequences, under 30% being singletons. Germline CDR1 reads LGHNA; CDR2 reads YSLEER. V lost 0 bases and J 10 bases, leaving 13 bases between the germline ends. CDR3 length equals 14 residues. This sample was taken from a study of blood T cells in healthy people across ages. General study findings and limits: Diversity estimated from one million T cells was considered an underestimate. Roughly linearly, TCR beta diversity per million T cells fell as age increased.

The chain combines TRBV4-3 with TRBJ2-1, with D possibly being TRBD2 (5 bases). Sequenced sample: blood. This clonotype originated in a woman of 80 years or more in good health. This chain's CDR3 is CASSQDRGISEQFF. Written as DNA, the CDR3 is TGCGCCAGCAGCCAAGATCGGGGAATTAGCGAGCAGTTCTTC.